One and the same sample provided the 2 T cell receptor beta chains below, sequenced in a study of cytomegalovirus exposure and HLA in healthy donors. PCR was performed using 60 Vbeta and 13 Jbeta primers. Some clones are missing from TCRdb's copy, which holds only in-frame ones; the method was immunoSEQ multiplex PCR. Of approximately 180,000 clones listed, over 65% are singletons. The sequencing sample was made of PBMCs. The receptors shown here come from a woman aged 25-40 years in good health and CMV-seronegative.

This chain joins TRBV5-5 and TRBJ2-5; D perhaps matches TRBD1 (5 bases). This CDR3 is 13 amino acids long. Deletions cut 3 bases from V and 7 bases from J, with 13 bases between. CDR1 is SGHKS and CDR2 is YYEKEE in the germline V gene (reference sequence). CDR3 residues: CASSWSPQGTQYF. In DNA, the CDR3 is TGTGCCAGCAGCTGGAGCCCCCAGGGGACCCAGTACTTC.

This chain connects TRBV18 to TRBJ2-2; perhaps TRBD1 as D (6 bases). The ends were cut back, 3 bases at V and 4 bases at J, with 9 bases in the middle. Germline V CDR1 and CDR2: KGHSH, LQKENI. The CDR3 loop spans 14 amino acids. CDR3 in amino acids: CASSPLDSTGELFF. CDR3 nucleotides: TGTGCCAGCTCACCGTTGGACAGCACCGGGGAGCTGTTTTTT.